This entry features one TCR beta chain sequence. TCRdb re-called the reads with MiXCR, one entry per CDR3 protein. Among 88,000 or so distinct CDR3 sequences, around a third were seen once, and the ten largest hold 2% to 2.5%. This entry is derived from a study of type 1 regulatory T cells. On the study more broadly: This in vitro CD4 product, T-allo10, is enriched for Tr1 cells and alloantigen-specific.

The source material was CD4+ T cells, either the whole sample or a sorted fraction (not recorded which). The receptor was derived from a human donor in good health.

For the CDR3, the DNA is TGCAGCGTGCGGAGCGGGAGTGGGTACAATGAGCAGTTCTTC. Protein sequence: CSVRSGSGYNEQFF. V usage is TRBV29-1 and J usage is TRBJ2-1; 8 bases match TRBD2. The CDR3 sequence is 14 residues long. The germline V gene has CDR1 SQVTM and CDR2 ANQGSEA. V shed 6 bases, J shed 4 bases, and the junction held 8 bases outside the gene matches.